The 19 T cell receptor beta chains presented below share a single source sample, sequenced in a study of CD8 T cells in Susac syndrome. Random-hexamer reverse transcription was applied to about 0.45 to 1 ug RNA. TCRdb reprocessed the immunoSEQ multiplex PCR reads via MiXCR and lists one record per CDR3 protein. The sample has roughly 200,000 distinct CDR3 sequences; roughly 94% are singletons. Sequenced material: CD4+ T cells from PBMCs. These receptors originate from a human donor with Susac syndrome.

The chain combines TRBV5-1 with TRBJ1-1, with D perhaps TRBD1 (6 bases). CDR1 and CDR2 (germline): SGHRS, YFSETQ. V was trimmed by 0 bases and J by 5 bases, leaving 8 bases between them. The CDR3 is 13 amino acids. CDR3 loop: CASSLERGTEAFF. The CDR3 nucleotides are TGCGCCAGCAGCTTGGAAAGGGGGACTGAAGCTTTCTTT.

V gene TRBV9 combines with J gene TRBJ1-1; D gene unclear. Germline loops: CDR1 SGDLS, CDR2 YYNGEE. V lost 1 base, J lost 5 bases, and 9 bases lay in between. The CDR3 contains 13 residues. CDR3 DNA: TGTGCCAGCAGCGTATCTTCGAGGACTGAAGCTTTCTTT. Residues: CASSVSSRTEAFF. Full variable domain (missing parts from reference TRBV9 and TRBJ1-1): DSGVTQTPKHLITATGQRVTLRCSPRSGDLSVYWYQQSLDQGLQFLIQYYNGEERAKGNILERFSAQQFPDLHSELNLSSLELGDSALYFCASSVSSRTEAFFGQGTRLTVV.

CDR3 amino acids: CASSPSLLAGVAGELFF. CDR3 sequence (DNA): TGTGCCAGCAGTCCCTCATTACTAGCGGGAGTTGCCGGGGAGCTGTTTTTT. The genes are TRBV27 and TRBJ2-2; 11 bases agree with TRBD2. V was pared by 5 bases and J by 6 bases, with 11 bases of the junction left unmatched. The CDR3 contains 17 residues. The germline V gene has CDR1 MNHEY and CDR2 SMNVEV (reference sequence).

V is TRBV7-9 and J is TRBJ2-7; D may correspond to TRBD1 or TRBD2 (5 bases each). V lost 5 bases and J 9 bases, leaving 11 bases between the germline ends. This CDR3 contains 11 residues. The germline gives CDR1 SEHNR, CDR2 FQNEAQ (reference sequence). The CDR3 bases are TGTGCCAGCAGCAATGAGGGACCGCAGTACTTC. The encoded protein is CASSNEGPQYF.

The chain has TRBV19 and TRBJ1-6; 7 bases map to TRBD1. Germline CDR1 and CDR2: LNHDA and SQIVND (reference sequence). The CDR3 spans 14 residues. V lost 5 bases and J lost 13; bases outside the gene matches: 11. CDR3 loop: CASSQGQLPGPLHF. CDR3 in DNA: TGTGCCAGTAGTCAGGGACAGCTCCCCGGCCCCCTCCACTTT.

This clonotype was seen just once. This chain joins TRBV15 and TRBJ1-1; D call uncertain. V shed 4 bases and J shed 0 bases, with 9 bases lying between them. The CDR3 runs 14 residues. Germline values: CDR1 LNHNV, CDR2 YYDKDF (reference sequence). CDR3 sequence: CATSNGFMNTEAFF. In DNA, the CDR3 is TGTGCCACCAGCAACGGTTTCATGAACACTGAAGCTTTCTTT.

The chain uses TRBV6-2 or TRBV6-3 and TRBJ2-3; D uncertain. The germline CDR1 and CDR2 sequences are MNHEY and SVGEGT. Trimming removed 4 bases at V and 4 bases at J, with 9 bases between. This CDR3 spans 13 amino acids. CDR3 sequence reads: CASSSRSPDTQYF. The CDR3 nucleotides are TGTGCCAGCAGTTCCCGGAGCCCAGATACGCAGTATTTT.

The chain has TRBV5-1 and TRBJ2-1; D remains ambiguous. The germline V gene has CDR1 SGHRS and CDR2 YFSETQ. V lost 0 bases, J lost 7 bases, and 11 bases lay in between. This CDR3 contains 14 residues. The CDR3 sequence is CASSLETLWNEQFF. For the CDR3, the DNA is TGCGCCAGCAGCTTGGAGACCCTCTGGAATGAGCAGTTCTTC.

The chain recombines TRBV20-1 with TRBJ2-2; no firm D call. The CDR3 is made up of 13 amino acids. V lost 5 bases to trimming and J lost 3 bases, with 10 bases between them. Looked up from germline, CDR1 is DFQATT and CDR2 is SNEGSKA (reference sequence). CDR3 loop: CSAYRAHTGELFF. For the CDR3, the DNA is TGCAGTGCTTACCGGGCCCACACCGGGGAGCTGTTTTTT.

A single count supports this clonotype. The CDR3 sequence is CGSLRQHPTYEQFF. CDR3 DNA sequence: TGTGGTAGCCTTAGGCAACATCCTACATATGAGCAGTTCTTC. This chain uses TRBV5-5 with TRBJ2-1; D gene ambiguous. The V gene's germline CDR1 is SGHKS and CDR2 YYEKEE (reference sequence). The CDR3 covers 14 residues.

The chain is built from TRBV5-1 and TRBJ2-5, with D uncertain. V lost 0 bases to trimming and J lost 1 base, with 10 bases between them. The germline CDR1 and CDR2 sequences are SGHRS and YFSETQ. This CDR3 has 15 residues. CDR3 DNA sequence: TGCGCCAGCAGCTTGGAGGCGCGGACCCAAGAGACCCAGTACTTC. This translates into CASSLEARTQETQYF.

The J gene is TRBJ2-1, the V gene TRBV11-2, with D unresolved. The CDR3 has 14 amino acids. The V end was cut by 5 bases, the J end by 5 bases, with 13 bases between. CDR1 is SGHAT and CDR2 is FQNNGV in the germline V gene. The CDR3 region has the DNA TGTGCCAGCAGCAGGGCACCCTCGGACAATGAGCAGTTCTTC. Its translation: CASSRAPSDNEQFF.

The rearrangement links TRBV5-1 to TRBJ2-5, with unresolved D. The CDR3 loop spans 13 amino acids. Germline-derived CDR1 and CDR2 are SGHRS and YFSETQ. The V and J ends lost 5 bases and 3 bases respectively, with 11 bases between them. The CDR3 nucleotides read TGCGCCAGCAGGTACCAAACTGAAGAGACCCAGTACTTC. As protein: CASRYQTEETQYF. The full variable domain, in which reference TRBV5-1 and TRBJ2-5 provide the parts outside the CDR3, is KAGVTQTPRYLIKTRGQQVTLSCSPISGHRSVSWYQQTPGQGLQFLFEYFSETQRNKGNFPGRFSGRQFSNSRSEMNVSTLELGDSALYLCASRYQTEETQYFGPGTRLLVL.

This clonotype was seen more than once but under ten times. The chain has TRBV5-1 and TRBJ1-1; no firm D call. The germline gives CDR1 SGHRS, CDR2 YFSETQ. The CDR3 has 13 amino acids. V was pared by 4 bases and J by 1 base, with 8 bases between. The CDR3 nucleotides are TGCGCCAGCAGCAGGGAGTGGAACACTGAAGCTTTCTTT. This gives the protein CASSREWNTEAFF.

The J gene is TRBJ2-5, the V gene TRBV20-1, with D perhaps TRBD2 (5 bases). The CDR3 covers 14 residues. Germline CDR1 reads DFQATT; CDR2 reads SNEGSKA (reference sequence). Trimming took 6 bases from V and 6 from J, leaving 20 bases between them. CDR3 sequence: CSAPPDGELKTQYF. The CDR3 region has the DNA TGCAGTGCCCCCCCCGACGGGGAGCTAAAGACCCAGTACTTC.

The V call is TRBV7-9, the J call TRBJ2-1; either TRBD1 or TRBD2 may fit D (6 bases each). The V gene's germline CDR1 is SEHNR and CDR2 FQNEAQ (reference sequence). CDR3 length: 15 amino acids. V lost 6 bases to trimming and J lost 0 bases, with 12 bases between them. DNA for the CDR3: TGTGCCAGCAGGGGGGGCAGGAACTCCTACAATGAGCAGTTCTTC. Translation gives CASRGGRNSYNEQFF.

This chain uses TRBV12-3 or TRBV12-4 with TRBJ2-7; D not certain. This CDR3 has 13 residues. V lost 2 bases, J lost 3 bases, and 8 bases lay in between. The CDR3 sequence: CASSLNSNYEQYF. CDR3 sequence (DNA): TGTGCCAGCAGTTTAAATTCCAACTACGAGCAGTACTTC.

The chain employs TRBV29-1 and TRBJ2-7; 12 bases fit TRBD1. J was trimmed by 5 bases and V by 6 bases; bases with no gene match: 5. Per the germline V gene, CDR1 is SQVTM and CDR2 is ANQGSEA. This CDR3 is built from 13 residues. As DNA, the CDR3 is TGCAGCGTGCCGGGACAGGGGGCCCACGAGCAGTACTTC. Encoded protein: CSVPGQGAHEQYF.

The genes are TRBV5-1 and TRBJ2-7; D might be TRBD1 (5 bases). Per the germline V gene, CDR1 is SGHRS and CDR2 is YFSETQ. Trimming cost V 1 base and J 2 bases, with 19 bases left between them. The CDR3 runs 17 residues. DNA of the CDR3: TGCGCCAGCAGCTTGACGAGTGGGCAGGGTGGGGCCTACGAGCAGTACTTC. It translates to CASSLTSGQGGAYEQYF. The whole variable domain, remainder taken from reference TRBV5-1 and TRBJ2-7, is KAGVTQTPRYLIKTRGQQVTLSCSPISGHRSVSWYQQTPGQGLQFLFEYFSETQRNKGNFPGRFSGRQFSNSRSEMNVSTLELGDSALYLCASSLTSGQGGAYEQYFGPGTRLTVT.